Following are 5 T cell receptor beta chains from one sample sequenced in a study of control samples from healthy donors and cancer patients. The protocol was immunoSEQ multiplex PCR, while the TCRdb copy is restricted to in-frame clones and leaves out a portion. The repertoire holds some 120,000 clones, with around 93% as singletons. The specimen sequenced was blood. These receptors originate from a man aged 18 to 30 in good health.

This CDR3 reads CASSLDLLLGRTNEKLFF. CDR3 coding DNA: TGTGCCAGCAGCTTAGATCTTTTATTAGGACGGACTAATGAAAAACTGTTTTTT. V usage is TRBV11-2 and J usage is TRBJ1-4; D not certain. Trimming cost V 0 bases and J 2 bases, with 16 bases left between them. Germline V gene sequence: CDR1 SGHAT, CDR2 FQNNGV. The CDR3 is made up of 18 amino acids.

This chain links TRBV6-5 with TRBJ2-1; D is perhaps TRBD1 or TRBD2 (5 bases each). The CDR3 length is 13 residues. Germline V CDR1 and CDR2: MNHEY, SVGAGI. Between the trimmed V and J ends, which lost 7 bases and 7 bases, there was a span of 14 bases. The CDR3: CASKWGLANEQFF. The CDR3, as DNA: TGTGCCAGCAAATGGGGCCTAGCTAATGAGCAGTTCTTC.

V usage is TRBV21-1 and J usage is TRBJ1-2. TRBV21-1 is listed as a pseudogene. The CDR3 length is 15 residues. The CDR3 region is CASSKSPAENYGYTF. DNA for the CDR3: TGTGCCAGCAGCAAATCCCCCGCGGAAAACTATGGCTACACCTTC.

The CDR3: CASGGVLNTEAFF. The CDR3 bases are TGTGCCAGCGGGGGAGTACTGAACACTGAAGCTTTCTTT. This chain connects TRBV11-2 to TRBJ1-1, with D possibly matching TRBD1 (5 bases). Between the trimmed V and J ends, which lost 8 bases and 0 bases, there was a span of 10 bases. This CDR3 is built from 13 residues. Germline V gene lookup returns CDR1 SGHAT and CDR2 FQNNGV.

The chain combines TRBV10-3 with TRBJ1-2; TRBD1 matches 8 bases. Germline lookup yields CDR1 ENHRY and CDR2 SYGVKD. With V trimmed by 7 bases and J by 6 bases, 16 bases remained unmatched. This CDR3 is 16 amino acids long. The DNA for the CDR3 is TGTGCCATCAATAATATAGACAGGGGCGCTAGGAATGGCTACACCTTC. Encoded protein: CAINNIDRGARNGYTF.